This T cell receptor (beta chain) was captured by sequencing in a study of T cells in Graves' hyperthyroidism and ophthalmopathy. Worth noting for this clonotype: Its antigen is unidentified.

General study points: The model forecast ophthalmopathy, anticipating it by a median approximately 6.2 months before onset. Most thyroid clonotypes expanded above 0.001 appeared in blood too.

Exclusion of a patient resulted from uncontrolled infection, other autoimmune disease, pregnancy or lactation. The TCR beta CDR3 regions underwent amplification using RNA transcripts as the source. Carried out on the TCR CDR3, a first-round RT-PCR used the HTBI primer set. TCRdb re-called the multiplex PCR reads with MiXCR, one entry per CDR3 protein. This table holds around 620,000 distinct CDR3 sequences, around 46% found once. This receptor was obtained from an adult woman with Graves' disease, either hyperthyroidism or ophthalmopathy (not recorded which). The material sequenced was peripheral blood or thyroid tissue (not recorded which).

The CDR3: CASSLGGGGHGYTF. DNA for the CDR3: TGTGCCAGCAGCTTAGGCGGGGGCGGGCATGGCTACACCTTC. The V and J genes are TRBV5-4 and TRBJ1-2; D may be TRBD1 (6 bases). This CDR3 contains 14 residues. With 2 bases removed from V and 6 bases from J, the gap between germline ends came to 14 bases. CDR1 SGHNT and CDR2 YYREEE come from the germline V gene (reference sequence). Complete variable domain (other parts from reference TRBV5-4 and TRBJ1-2): ETGVTQSPTHLIKTRGQQVTLRCSSQSGHNTVSWYQQALGQGPQFIFQYYREEENGRGNFPPRFSGLQFPNYSSELNVNALELDDSALYLCASSLGGGGHGYTFGSGTRLTVV.